This passage covers 2 T cell receptor beta chains from one sample sequenced in a study of OX40 agonist ivuxolimab in advanced cancers. Method: immunoSEQ multiplex PCR; TCRdb's copy keeps in-frame clones and lacks some. The table has more than 95,000 clones, roughly 92% seen once. The source material was CD4+ or CD8+ T cells sorted from blood, sampled in a trial of the OX40 agonist ivuxolimab. The receptors derive from an adult with an advanced solid tumor such as melanoma, head and neck, liver or kidney cancer.

The V call is TRBV19, the J call TRBJ2-1; TRBD1 matches at 7 bases. Trimming removed 7 bases from V and 0 bases from J; junction bases left unmatched: 6. This CDR3 spans 15 amino acids. Germline CDR1 and CDR2: LNHDA and SQIVND (reference sequence). The CDR3 DNA is TGTGCCAGTACCCTACAGGGGAGCTCCTACAATGAGCAGTTCTTC. Translation gives CASTLQGSSYNEQFF.

V is TRBV5-1 and J is TRBJ2-7; D not resolved. CDR3 size: 16 residues. The germline CDR1 and CDR2 sequences are SGHRS and YFSETQ. V lost 0 bases and J lost 0, with 13 bases in between. The CDR3 DNA reads as TGCGCCAGCAGCTTGGGTCGGACGGCTGGCTCCTACGAGCAGTACTTC. This codes for CASSLGRTAGSYEQYF.